Each of the 7 T cell receptor beta chains below was sequenced from the same sample in a study of T cell repertoires in cytomegalovirus infection (dated by TCRdb to between 2018 and 2021). Their antigens remain unidentified. The sample's treatment or condition, from its label and the paper: in vitro stimulation with specific CMV peptide epitopes to enrich CMV-specific T cells. Sequenced using an Illumina HiSeq 1500. TCRdb redid the processing of the public reads, applying fastp at Q25 and MiXCR, and retained in-frame beta chains. One record per CDR3 amino acid sequence lists the most common genes and DNA. The sample profile shows approximately 990,000 distinct CDR3 sequences; roughly 30% of them were found once. The leading ten clones occupy around 15% of the sample. Here the sequenced sample was cultured CD8+ T cells from PBMCs, taken from culture after CMV antigen stimulation. Every receptor here comes from a human donor in good health (CMV status not recorded). Some clones in this sample may be carry-over from other donors' samples.

This chain joins TRBV12-3 or TRBV12-4 and TRBJ1-1; no definite D call. The CDR3 totals 12 residues. The V end was cut by 3 bases, the J end by 7 bases, with 9 bases between. In DNA, the CDR3 is TGTGCCAGCAGTTTCGGACGGCATGAAGCTTTCTTT. Translated: CASSFGRHEAFF.

This chain links TRBV4-1 with TRBJ1-3; D is ambiguous. Germline lookup yields CDR1 MGHRA and CDR2 YSYEKL. CDR3 length equals 15 residues. The V end was cut by 3 bases, the J end by 13 bases, with 22 bases between. The CDR3 sequence is CASSHVDLGPPSIYF. The DNA of the CDR3 is TGCGCCAGCAGCCATGTCGACCTCGGTCCTCCGTCGATATATTTT.

This chain connects TRBV25-1 to TRBJ2-1, with 8 bases identical to TRBD2. The V gene's germline CDR1 is MGHDK and CDR2 SYGVNS. V lost 2 bases, J lost 2 bases, and 8 bases stayed unmatched. The CDR3 spans 17 residues. For the CDR3, the DNA is TGTGCCAGCAGTGAACCCCGGGTTAGCGGGACCTACAATGAGCAGTTCTTC. Its protein product is CASSEPRVSGTYNEQFF.

The gene calls are TRBV20-1 and TRBJ1-2, with D possibly being TRBD1 (5 bases). Germline assignment: CDR1 DFQATT and CDR2 SNEGSKA (reference sequence). The V gene lost 0 bases and the J gene lost 0 bases, with 11 bases spanning the gap. The CDR3 length is 15 residues. CDR3 DNA sequence: TGCAGTGCTAGAGAGGGGCAGGATCCTAACTATGGCTACACCTTC. Translating gives CSAREGQDPNYGYTF.

The V call is TRBV4-1, the J call TRBJ2-1; 11 nucleotides align to TRBD2. J lost 2 bases, V lost 0 bases, and 3 bases had no gene match. CDR3 size: 17 residues. Per germline, CDR1 MGHRA and CDR2 YSYEKL. The chain's CDR3 is CASSQEPSGGPYNEQFF. The CDR3 nucleotides are TGCGCCAGCAGCCAAGAGCCTAGCGGGGGGCCCTACAATGAGCAGTTCTTC.

This clonotype was observed a handful of times. The genes are TRBV28 and TRBJ1-1; D unclear. V was trimmed by 6 bases and J by 2 bases, leaving 19 bases between them. This CDR3 is built from 16 residues. Germline V CDR1 and CDR2: MDHEN, SYDVKM. The chain's CDR3 is CASSPYLTRRNTEAFF. For the CDR3, the DNA is TGTGCCAGCAGCCCCTATCTTACAAGGAGAAACACTGAAGCTTTCTTT.

The gene calls are TRBV6-2 or TRBV6-3 and TRBJ2-7; 11 bases are a match to TRBD1. The CDR3 spans 15 residues. J was trimmed by 3 bases and V by 2 bases; bases with no gene match: 3. Germline loops: CDR1 MNHEY, CDR2 SVGEGT. The CDR3 loop is CASSYPGQGDYEQYV. The CDR3 nucleotides read TGTGCCAGCAGTTACCCGGGACAGGGGGACTACGAGCAGTACGTC.